This entry lists 7 T cell receptor beta chains sequenced from one sample in a study of CD8+CD57+ T cells in acquired aplastic anemia. Profiles of TCR beta VDJ and CDR3 were generated from a genomic DNA template. MiXCR was run by TCRdb on the reads, yielding one entry per CDR3 protein. The repertoire holds 250,000 to 350,000 distinct CDR3 sequences, approximately 57% seen once, with 1% to 1.5% in the top ten. An expansion of CD8+CD57+ cells by flow cytometry had been shown in patients chosen for sequencing. What was sequenced was sorted CD4+, CD8+, or CD8+CD57+ T cells (not recorded which) from PBMCs. The receptors come from a human donor with aplastic anemia.

This chain joins TRBV2 and TRBJ2-3; D might be TRBD1 (6 bases). The CDR3 is made up of 11 amino acids. Per germline, CDR1 SNHLY and CDR2 FYNNEI. V lost 10 bases to trimming and J lost 5 bases, with 10 bases between them. Here the CDR3 reads CATRQEDTQYF. The CDR3 DNA sequence: TGTGCCACCCGACAGGAAGATACGCAGTATTTT.

This clonotype was seen a handful of times. This chain links TRBV7-9 with TRBJ2-1; TRBD2 matches 10 bases. The J segment lost 0 bases and the V segment lost 5 bases, leaving 1 base of the junction unmatched. Germline CDR1 is SEHNR and CDR2 is FQNEAQ (reference sequence). The CDR3 is 15 residues long. The DNA of the CDR3 is TGTGCCAGCAGCCGGACTAGCGGCTCCTACAATGAGCAGTTCTTC. Protein sequence: CASSRTSGSYNEQFF.

The chain uses TRBV6-6 and TRBJ2-7; D uncertain. V was shortened by 1 base and J by 0 bases, with 4 bases between the two germline ends. CDR1 and CDR2 (germline): MNHNY, SVGAGI (reference sequence). The CDR3 contains 13 residues. CDR3 sequence: CASSYLISYEQYF. CDR3 DNA sequence: TGTGCCAGCAGTTACTTGATCTCCTACGAGCAGTACTTC.

This clonotype was seen just once. V gene TRBV29-1 combines with J gene TRBJ2-7; D possibly corresponds to TRBD1 (7 bases). CDR1 and CDR2 (germline): SQVTM, ANQGSEA. With 3 bases removed from V and 4 bases from J, the gap between germline ends came to 22 bases. The CDR3 totals 16 residues. The CDR3 region is CSVDGQEGPERYEQYF. CDR3 DNA sequence: TGCAGCGTTGACGGACAGGAGGGACCTGAACGTTACGAGCAGTACTTC.

This clonotype has a handful of counts. The chain couples TRBV9 to TRBJ1-2; weak D call: TRBD1 (6 bases). CDR1 and CDR2 (germline): SGDLS, YYNGEE. V lost 0 bases and J 6 bases, leaving 9 bases between the germline ends. The length of the CDR3 is 13 residues. The DNA of the CDR3 is TGTGCCAGCAGCGTAGGCACAGGGCATGGCTACACCTTC. It codes for CASSVGTGHGYTF. The whole variable domain, remainder taken from reference TRBV9 and TRBJ1-2, is DSGVTQTPKHLITATGQRVTLRCSPRSGDLSVYWYQQSLDQGLQFLIQYYNGEERAKGNILERFSAQQFPDLHSELNLSSLELGDSALYFCASSVGTGHGYTFGSGTRLTVV.

This clonotype was detected once. This chain joins TRBV6-5 and TRBJ2-7; 7 bases line up with TRBD2. Trimming at V came to 2 bases and at J to 3 bases, leaving 4 bases not matched to a gene. The germline V gene has CDR1 MNHEY and CDR2 SVGAGI. This CDR3 has 14 residues. CDR3 sequence (DNA): TGTGCCAGCAGTTACGGCGGGGGTTTCTACGAGCAGTACTTC. Encoded protein: CASSYGGGFYEQYF.

The chain combines TRBV7-2 with TRBJ2-5; a possible D gene is TRBD2 (6 bases). With 1 base removed from V and 4 bases from J, the gap between germline ends came to 10 bases. This CDR3 spans 14 amino acids. Germline V gene sequence: CDR1 SGHTA, CDR2 FQGNSA. The CDR3 sequence: CASSLGAGGETQYF. The CDR3 region has the DNA TGTGCCAGCAGCTTAGGAGCGGGTGGAGAGACCCAGTACTTC.